Sequencing of this T cell receptor beta chain was carried out in a study of blood T cells in healthy people across ages. Germline CDR1 is MNHEY and CDR2 is SVGAGI. The CDR3 spans 14 residues. The V gene lost 0 bases and the J gene lost 4 bases, with 7 bases spanning the gap. The authors ran a second PCR of roughly 6 to 12 cycles using a sample-barcoded 5' primer and a J-beta primer mix. TCRdb re-derived calls from the 5' RACE reads in MiXCR, one entry per CDR3 protein. The sample holds about 1,500,000 distinct CDR3 sequences, roughly 27% seen once. This clonotype was counted many times. This clonotype was obtained from a woman in her thirties in good health. The rearrangement links TRBV6-5 to TRBJ2-1; no reliable D call. Material for sequencing was blood. This CDR3 reads CASSYSGEYNEQFF. The CDR3 nucleotides are TGTGCCAGCAGTTACTCCGGAGAATACAATGAGCAGTTCTTC.